Listed below are T cell receptor beta chains from one sample, sequenced in a study of shared clonotypes between healthy human individuals. Method: immunoSEQ multiplex PCR; TCRdb's copy keeps in-frame clones and lacks some. Of over a million clones listed, about 75% are singletons. The sequenced sample consisted of memory CD4+ T cells sorted from blood. The receptors were gathered from a man aged 18 to 29 in good health. The CDR3 runs from the conserved cysteine through the conserved F or W. D genes are given only for firm matches. Only some rows state a clone size, as once, few, many or a class for expanded clones.

cdr3_nt: TGTGCCAGCTCAAGTAATAGCGAAGAGACCCAGTACTTC
cdr3_aa: CASSSNSEETQYF
clone_size: NA
v_call: TRBV18
j_call: TRBJ2-5
d_call: NA

cdr3_nt: TGCGCCAGCAGCACCCAACTAGCGGAGGTATACAATGAGCAGTTCTTC
cdr3_aa: CASSTQLAEVYNEQFF
clone_size: NA
v_call: TRBV5-1
j_call: TRBJ2-1
d_call: TRBD2

cdr3_nt: TGTGCCAGCAGCTTGACGGGGAAGAGGGCCGACGAGCAGTACTTC
cdr3_aa: CASSLTGKRADEQYF
clone_size: NA
v_call: TRBV11-2
j_call: TRBJ2-7
d_call: NA

cdr3_nt: TGCGCCAGCAGCCAAGTACAAACTAGCAATCAGCCCCAGCATTTT
cdr3_aa: CASSQVQTSNQPQHF
clone_size: NA
v_call: TRBV4-1
j_call: TRBJ1-5
d_call: NA

cdr3_nt: TGTGCCAGCAGGACCCTTGAGACCCAGTACTTC
cdr3_aa: CASRTLETQYF
clone_size: NA
v_call: TRBV28
j_call: TRBJ2-5
d_call: NA

cdr3_nt: TGTGCCTGGAGGAATACCGGGACACCGTTTAACTATGGCTACACCTTC
cdr3_aa: CAWRNTGTPFNYGYTF
clone_size: NA
v_call: TRBV30
j_call: TRBJ1-2
d_call: NA

cdr3_nt: TGTGCCAGCACTGGACAGGGCCCCCAAGAGACCCAGTACTTC
cdr3_aa: CASTGQGPQETQYF
clone_size: NA
v_call: TRBV6-1
j_call: TRBJ2-5
d_call: TRBD1

cdr3_nt: TGTGCCAGCAGCCCCAGGGCCGCCCTCACCTTGGGGCTGTTTTTT
cdr3_aa: CASSPRAALTLGLFF
clone_size: NA
v_call: TRBV2
j_call: TRBJ2-2
d_call: NA

cdr3_nt: TGTGCCAGCAGTTCGACAGGGGATAATGAAAAACTGTTTTTT
cdr3_aa: CASSSTGDNEKLFF
clone_size: few
v_call: TRBV28
j_call: TRBJ1-4
d_call: TRBD1

cdr3_nt: TGCGCCAGCAGCCAAGATACGGGGGGGCAAGCCTATGGCTACACCTTC
cdr3_aa: CASSQDTGGQAYGYTF
clone_size: NA
v_call: TRBV4-1
j_call: TRBJ1-2
d_call: NA

cdr3_nt: TGTGCCTGGAGCCCATCAAGTACTGGAAACACCATATATTTT
cdr3_aa: CAWSPSSTGNTIYF
clone_size: NA
v_call: TRBV30
j_call: TRBJ1-3
d_call: NA

cdr3_nt: TGTGCCAGCAGGTTCGAGACAGGCTTTGGAAACACCATATATTTT
cdr3_aa: CASRFETGFGNTIYF
clone_size: NA
v_call: TRBV6-1
j_call: TRBJ1-3
d_call: NA

cdr3_nt: TGCAGTGCTAGGAGCTGGGGGGAGCAGTTCTTC
cdr3_aa: CSARSWGEQFF
clone_size: NA
v_call: TRBV20-1
j_call: TRBJ2-1
d_call: NA

cdr3_nt: TGTGCCAGCAGCGATACCGGGACAGGGTGGAACGGGGAGCTGTTTTTT
cdr3_aa: CASSDTGTGWNGELFF
clone_size: NA
v_call: TRBV11-3
j_call: TRBJ2-2
d_call: TRBD1

cdr3_nt: TGTGCCAGCAGTTTATCAGTGGGGGCGTGGGGGGCCAACGTCCTGACTTTC
cdr3_aa: CASSLSVGAWGANVLTF
clone_size: NA
v_call: TRBV27
j_call: TRBJ2-6
d_call: NA

cdr3_nt: TGCGCCAGCAGCCGAGACCCGACAGGGGGCAATGAGCAGTTCTTC
cdr3_aa: CASSRDPTGGNEQFF
clone_size: NA
v_call: TRBV4-3
j_call: TRBJ2-1
d_call: TRBD1

cdr3_nt: TGTGCCAGCAGCCCGGCCGTACTAGCGGGAGATAGCAATGAGCAGTTCTTC
cdr3_aa: CASSPAVLAGDSNEQFF
clone_size: NA
v_call: TRBV5-4
j_call: TRBJ2-1
d_call: TRBD2

cdr3_nt: TGTGCCAGCAGTTCCGCCCCTCAATCACCCCTCCACTTT
cdr3_aa: CASSSAPQSPLHF
clone_size: NA
v_call: TRBV6-5
j_call: TRBJ1-6
d_call: NA